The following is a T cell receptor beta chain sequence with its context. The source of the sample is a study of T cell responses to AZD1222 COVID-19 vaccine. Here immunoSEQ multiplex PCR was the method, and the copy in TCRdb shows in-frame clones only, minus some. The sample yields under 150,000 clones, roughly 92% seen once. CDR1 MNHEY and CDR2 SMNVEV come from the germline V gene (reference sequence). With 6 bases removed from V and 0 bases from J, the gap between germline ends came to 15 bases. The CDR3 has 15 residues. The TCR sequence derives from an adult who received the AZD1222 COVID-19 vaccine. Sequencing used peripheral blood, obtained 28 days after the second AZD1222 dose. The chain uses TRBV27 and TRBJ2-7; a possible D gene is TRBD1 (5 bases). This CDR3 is CASRPGSSSSYEQYF. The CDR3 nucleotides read TGTGCCAGCAGGCCAGGGTCCTCAAGCTCCTACGAGCAGTACTTC.